The sample holds one count of the clone carrying this T cell receptor beta chain. The sample is drawn from a study of shared clonotypes between healthy human individuals. CDR3 length: 14 residues. CDR1 MDHEN and CDR2 SYDVKM come from the germline V gene. Deletions cut 5 bases from V and 5 bases from J, with 15 bases between. Several immunoSEQ plates received, in even portions, the genomic DNA of each subset. Sequenced by immunoSEQ multiplex PCR; TCRdb stores in-frame clones only, minus some. The data hold about 450,000 clones, with approximately 79% observed a single time. Genomic DNA of unsorted samples came from around 84 million PBMCs.

This clonotype originated in a woman between 40 and 50 years old in good health. Some clones in this sample may be carry-over from other donors' samples. Input material: PBMCs. This chain links TRBV28 with TRBJ2-5, with D uncertain. Written as DNA, the CDR3 is TGTGCCAGCAGTCAACCCCCTCCCGGGGAGACCCAGTACTTC. Amino acids: CASSQPPPGETQYF.